This TCR beta chain is from a study of blood T cells in healthy people across ages (dated by TCRdb to 2015 to 2017). About the study as a whole: In model experiments, template switching captured about one uniquely barcoded TCR beta cDNA molecule for every two T cells. The study measured age-related changes in TCR beta repertoire diversity using deep sequencing normalized with unique cDNA molecular identifiers. The study analyzed two additional independent replicas of 1 million unique cDNA reads from the same blood draw for two donors, one aged 18 to 29 and one aged 80 or older. To avoid experimental bias, donors of different ages were randomly spread across the sequencing lanes. Donors were grouped into four age groups: young (average 16 years), middle-aged (around 39), aged (around 62) and long-lived (around 82).

The germline V and J ends show losses of 4 bases and 2 bases respectively, and no gene match explains 9 bases of the junction. The CDR3 measures 16 amino acids from cysteine to phenylalanine. CDR3 DNA only is kept here, 48 bases in frame from base 1. Via the germline V gene, CDR1 is SQVTM and CDR2 ANQGSEA. Donors were under 40 systemically healthy Caucasian individuals from Russia aged 6 to 90 years. Around 10 milliliters of peripheral blood were collected from each donor into EDTA-treated Vacutainer tubes. Ficoll-Paque density-gradient centrifugation was used to isolate PBMCs, with at least 6.5 million per sample. Trizol reagent was used to extract total RNA from the PBMCs, yielding at least 5 micrograms per sample. For every donor, flow cytometry on a PBMC aliquot measured the percentage of naive CD45RAhigh/CD27high T cells. General conclusions and limits of the study: Bulk unsorted PBMC profiling prevented conclusive comparison of naive and antigen-experienced compartments. Because donor CMV infection status was unknown, age-related changes in expanded clonotypes were potentially confounded. Estimates of total diversity from one million sequenced T cells were regarded as lower bounds and underestimates. The percentage of naive T cells measured by flow cytometry correlated strongly with observed TCR beta diversity. The long-lived group showed more naive CD4+ T cells, fewer expanded clones and increased TCR diversity than the aged group, suggesting age selection. As age increased, observed TCR beta diversity per million T cells dropped in a roughly linear way, and a significant reduction was already evident by age roughly 40.

This clonotype has a handful of counts. Which antigen it targets is not known. Base qualities are not provided; no much larger clone lies one nucleotide away. Library preparation employed 5' RACE. This sample was sequenced with an Illumina HiSeq 2500. A second PCR of about 6 to 11 cycles was run with a J-beta primer mix and a sample-barcoded 5' primer. Each TCR beta cDNA molecule received a unique molecular identifier from a template-switch 5' adaptor carrying 12 random nucleotides. Each sample yielded at least 3 million CDR3-containing paired-end reads. The Mint cDNA synthesis kit, primed by a TRBC-specific oligonucleotide, was used to synthesize first-strand cDNA from all RNA. Following uracil-DNA glycosylase treatment, all cDNA underwent a first 18-cycle PCR with the universal primers M1SS and BC2_uni_R. Per the original workflow: For normalization, 1 million high-quality reads were randomly selected from each sample, with every read carrying a distinct molecular identifier. Instead of being binned into consensus sequences, reads that shared molecular identifiers were thrown out. MiTCR, run with a Q25 quality threshold and the strictest error-elimination algorithm, handled CDR3 identification, clonotype clustering and error correction. A nonparametric unseen species model with Euler transformation was used to estimate a lower bound on total TCR beta diversity. TCRdb reprocessing: public reads trimmed at Q25 with fastp, clones called with MiXCR, in-frame beta chains kept. Identical CDR3 proteins give one entry, which carries the most common genes and DNA. These V and J calls rely on TCRdb rather than the paper's analysis. The sample table contains approximately 830,000 distinct CDR3 sequences; only one count was recorded for about 62% of them. 25% to 30% of the sample is held by the ten biggest clonotypes.

Rearrangement joined TRBV29-1 to TRBJ2-1; TRBD1 matches 9 bases in the middle. Sequencing used blood. The sequence derives from a man between 25 and 39 years old in good health. The CDR3 in this case is CSVGGDREKTYNEQFF. The DNA is as follows: TGCAGCGTTGGGGGGGACAGGGAAAAGACCTACAATGAGCAGTTCTTC.